The 14 T cell receptor beta chains given below trace back to one sample, sequenced in a study of T cells after yellow fever vaccination. Each CDR3 protein is one row after TCRdb ran MiXCR on the 5' RACE reads. This table holds over 120,000 distinct CDR3 sequences, approximately 6.6% found once. The input for sequencing was CD4+ T cells sorted from PBMCs, taken 10 days after the yellow fever booster vaccination. Every receptor here comes from a man aged 30 to 45 who received the YFV17D yellow fever vaccine.

There are many counts of this clonotype. V gene TRBV20-1 combines with J gene TRBJ1-1; no definite D call. The CDR3 length is 11 residues. Trimming took off 0 bases at V and 11 bases at J, with 10 bases between the two ends. CDR1 is DFQATT and CDR2 is SNEGSKA in the germline V gene (reference sequence). CDR3 in amino acids: CSARDGVGAFF. In nucleotides, the CDR3 is TGCAGTGCTAGAGATGGGGTCGGGGCTTTCTTT.

This clonotype came up many times. The rearrangement joins TRBV7-2 to TRBJ1-2; 7 bases line up with TRBD1. Unmatched junction bases numbered 7, after V lost 0 bases and J lost 12 bases. Germline V lookup: CDR1 SGHTA, CDR2 FQGNSA. The CDR3 runs 13 residues. The CDR3 sequence: CASSLAQGTPNTF. For the CDR3, the DNA is TGTGCCAGCAGCTTAGCACAGGGGACGCCCAACACCTTC.

This clonotype was picked up many times. Germline and junction disagree at one end, which may indicate a read error. The chain carries TRBV7-2 and TRBJ2-5, with D maybe TRBD1 (6 bases). The germline gives CDR1 SGHTA, CDR2 FQGNSA. This CDR3 has 13 residues. CDR3 DNA sequence: TGTGCCAGCAGCTTAGCCCGGACAGAGGGTCCCAACTTC. Protein: CASSLARTEGPNF.

At least ten counts were recorded for this clonotype. The rearrangement joins TRBV19 to TRBJ1-5; 8 bases agree with TRBD1. This CDR3 contains 15 residues. Germline assignment: CDR1 LNHDA and CDR2 SQIVND (reference sequence). Germline trimming cut 5 bases from V and 2 bases from J; bases unmatched to any gene: 5. In DNA, the CDR3 is TGTGCCAGTAGTGGGTCAGGGGGCGGCAATCAGCCCCAGCATTTT. This sequence encodes CASSGSGGGNQPQHF.

In the case of this clonotype: A much larger clone differs by one base, so this may be a read error. The chain has TRBV20-1 and TRBJ2-7, with 13 bases fitting TRBD2. Germline values: CDR1 DFQATT, CDR2 SNEGSKA (reference sequence). The CDR3 extends over 16 amino acids. CDR3 in amino acids: CSARASLAGGIYKQYF. CDR3 DNA: TGCAGTGCTAGAGCCTCACTAGCGGGAGGGATCTACAAGCAGTACTTC.

This clonotype has at least ten counts. The rearrangement uses TRBV7-2 and TRBJ1-5; D may be TRBD1 (6 bases). The CDR3 runs 16 residues. V dropped 5 bases and J dropped 0 bases, with 14 bases sitting between them. Per germline, CDR1 SGHTA and CDR2 FQGNSA. This CDR3 is CASSPTTGYSNQPQHF. The CDR3 DNA is TGTGCCAGCAGCCCGACGACAGGTTATAGCAATCAGCCCCAGCATTTT.

This clonotype was recorded at least ten times. This chain joins TRBV21-1 and TRBJ2-7; TRBD2, as called in the table, went unchecked against the DNA. TRBV21-1 is recorded as a pseudogene. The CDR3 consists of 17 residues. The CDR3 loop reads CASSPGLAGTIYYEQYF. CDR3 nucleotides: TGTGCCAGCAGCCCGGGACTAGCGGGAACTATCTACTACGAGCAGTACTTC.

This chain links TRBV29-1 with TRBJ2-2, with 7 nucleotides matching TRBD1. The trim removed 5 bases at V and 6 bases at J, leaving 3 bases unmatched. The CDR3 has 12 amino acids. Looked up from germline, CDR1 is SQVTM and CDR2 is ANQGSEA. The CDR3 DNA reads as TGCAGCGTTTACCAGGGGGCCGGGGAGCTGTTTTTT. Translating gives CSVYQGAGELFF.

The chain carries TRBV29-1 and TRBJ2-1, with a weak D call TRBD2 (6 bases). Germline V gene lookup returns CDR1 SQVTM and CDR2 ANQGSEA. CDR3 length: 13 residues. The V end was cut by 8 bases, the J end by 5 bases, with 16 bases between. CDR3 bases: TGCAGCCCCAGCGGGTGTTTAGACAATGAGCAGTTCTTC. Its protein is CSPSGCLDNEQFF.

In its sample, this clonotype was seen many times. The V call is TRBV4-3, the J call TRBJ2-7; no clear D. CDR1 is LGHNA and CDR2 is YSLEER in the germline V gene. V dropped 1 base and J dropped 3 bases, with 10 bases sitting between them. This CDR3 is 14 amino acids long. The CDR3 is CASSQGFGSYEQYF. CDR3 nucleotide sequence: TGCGCCAGCAGCCAAGGATTCGGAAGCTACGAGCAGTACTTC.

To note about this clonotype: This may arise from a read error, as a much more abundant clone is one base away. The V call is TRBV6-2 or TRBV6-3, the J call TRBJ2-1; TRBD1 aligns across 9 bases. Per the germline V gene, CDR1 is MNHEY and CDR2 is SVGEGT. The CDR3 sequence is 16 residues long. The CDR3 region has the DNA TGTGGCAGCAGTTACCTTGGACAGGGGACCTATGGTGAGCAGTTCTTC. Residues: CGSSYLGQGTYGEQFF.

In its sample, this clonotype was seen a few times. The chain couples TRBV30 to TRBJ2-1; 7 positions match TRBD2. Per germline, CDR1 GTSNPN and CDR2 SVGIG (reference sequence). The length of the CDR3 is 12 residues. With V trimmed by 0 bases and J by 15 bases, 8 bases remained unmatched. The CDR3 spells CAWSVTGGRGFF. DNA for the CDR3: TGTGCCTGGAGTGTCACCGGGGGGAGAGGGTTCTTC.

The sample holds many counts of this clonotype. The chain recombines TRBV7-2 with TRBJ2-3, with 8 bases lining up with TRBD2. With 8 bases clipped from V and 5 bases from J, the junction kept 6 bases outside the gene matches. Germline CDR1 and CDR2: SGHTA and FQGNSA. There are 13 residues in the CDR3. The DNA for the CDR3 is TGTGCCAGCGGGCGGGGGGTCGGAGATACGCAGTATTTT. Encoded protein: CASGRGVGDTQYF.

As to this clonotype: This may stem from a read error, because a much larger clone lies one nucleotide away. The gene calls are TRBV5-1 and TRBJ2-3, with D uncertain. CDR3 length: 14 amino acids. Trimming shortened V by 4 bases and J by 4 bases, and 13 bases separated the two germline ends. The germline V gene has CDR1 SGHRS and CDR2 YFSETQ. The CDR3 bases are TGCGCCAGCAGCATAGTTACACCCGCAGATACGCAGTATTTT. Protein product: CASSIVTPADTQYF.